This is a list of T cell receptor beta chains from one sample in a study of blood T cells in healthy people across ages. One entry per CDR3 protein, called by TCRdb with MiXCR from the 5' RACE reads. The sample carries roughly 1.9 million distinct CDR3 sequences, about two fifths recorded once. The sample consisted of blood. The source of these receptors is a human donor in good health. Each CDR3 is given with its conserved first and last residue. A D gene is named only where the DNA matches it firmly. Only part of the rows carry a size: once, few, many, or a class if the clone is expanded.

CSARGPGLSVYTQYF | TGCAGTGCTAGAGGGCCGGGACTCAGTGTATATACGCAGTATTTT | - | few | TRBJ2-3 | TRBV20-1
CSARDLEYGSYEQYF | TGCAGTGCTAGAGATCTGGAATATGGGTCCTACGAGCAGTACTTC | - | few | TRBJ2-7 | TRBV20-1
CSVVQGDGGYTF | TGCAGCGTCGTCCAGGGTGATGGTGGCTACACCTTC | - | few | TRBJ1-2 | TRBV29-1
CASSPTFSAGEYNEQFF | TGCGCCAGCAGCCCTACCTTCTCCGCCGGGGAATACAATGAGCAGTTCTTC | - | - | TRBJ2-1 | TRBV4-3
CASSKAGRRANYGYTF | TGTGCCAGCAGCAAAGCGGGGAGGCGGGCTAACTATGGCTACACCTTC | - | - | TRBJ1-2 | TRBV21-1
CASSSIRGSSIYNEQFF | TGTGCCAGCAGCTCAATAAGGGGGAGTAGTATCTACAATGAGCAGTTCTTC | - | - | TRBJ2-1 | TRBV7-9
CASNIYSAENTEAFF | TGTGCCAGCAACATTTACTCCGCGGAGAACACTGAAGCTTTCTTT | - | - | TRBJ1-1 | TRBV2
CASAGQDYNEQFF | TGTGCCAGCGCTGGACAGGACTACAATGAGCAGTTCTTC | TRBD1 | - | TRBJ2-1 | TRBV27
CASSLPGTSLEQFF | TGTGCCAGCAGCCTCCCCGGGACATCCTTAGAGCAGTTCTTC | - | - | TRBJ2-1 | TRBV7-9
CASSVAGGQGDTQYF | TGTGCCAGCAGCGTAGCGGGGGGTCAGGGGGATACGCAGTATTTT | - | - | TRBJ2-3 | TRBV9
CASSAGTSGSTDTQYF | TGTGCCAGCAGCGCCGGGACTAGCGGTAGCACAGATACGCAGTATTTT | TRBD2 | few | TRBJ2-3 | TRBV9
CASSSERTAQSNYGYTF | TGTGCCAGCAGTTCTGAAAGGACAGCTCAAAGCAACTATGGCTACACCTTC | - | - | TRBJ1-2 | TRBV12-3/TRBV12-4
CASSQRGMSNQPQHF | TGTGCCAGCAGTCAAAGGGGGATGAGCAATCAGCCCCAGCATTTT | - | - | TRBJ1-5 | TRBV6-2/TRBV6-3
CASSYSPRQGFSETQYF | TGTGCCAGCAGTTACTCGCCACGACAGGGCTTCTCGGAGACCCAGTACTTC | TRBD1 | - | TRBJ2-5 | TRBV6-2/TRBV6-3
CATSVANTGELFF | TGTGCCACCAGTGTTGCGAACACCGGGGAGCTGTTTTTT | - | - | TRBJ2-2 | TRBV24-1
CASTRTAVLYGYTF | TGTGCCAGCACACGGACAGCCGTTCTCTATGGCTACACCTTC | - | - | TRBJ1-2 | TRBV2
CASSFKPQGEGANVLTF | TGCGCCAGCAGCTTCAAACCCCAGGGTGAGGGGGCCAACGTCCTGACTTTC | - | - | TRBJ2-6 | TRBV5-1
CASPGKRETQYF | TGTGCCTCGCCGGGCAAAAGGGAGACCCAGTACTTC | - | - | TRBJ2-5 | TRBV10-3
CASSQRRGANTEAFF | TGTGCCAGCAGCCAAAGGAGGGGGGCCAACACTGAAGCTTTCTTT | - | - | TRBJ1-1 | TRBV4-2
CASTRTTALYNEQFF | TGTGCCAGCACCCGAACCACGGCGCTTTACAATGAGCAGTTCTTC | - | few | TRBJ2-1 | TRBV6-5